This TCR beta chain was profiled in a study of OX40 agonist ivuxolimab in advanced cancers. The CDR3 contains 16 residues. V lost 3 bases to trimming and J lost 0 bases, with 11 bases between them. Germline V gives CDR1 PRHDT, CDR2 FYEKMQ (reference sequence). With respect to this clone: Its antigen is not identified.

Study results and limitations: The authors also found low normalized T-cell clonal expansion in some nonresponders. Among T cells, CD8+ cells averaged more expanded clones than CD4+ cells.

Here immunoSEQ multiplex PCR was the method, and the copy in TCRdb shows in-frame clones only, minus some. Among roughly 150,000 clones, 94% were seen once, and the ten largest hold about 0.3%. V usage is TRBV13 and J usage is TRBJ2-2, with a tentative D call TRBD2 (5 bases). This TCR was recovered from an adult with an advanced solid tumor such as melanoma, head and neck, liver or kidney cancer. The specimen comprised CD4+ or CD8+ T cells sorted from blood, sampled in a trial of the OX40 agonist ivuxolimab. CDR3 amino acids: CASSFEGFANTGELFF. The CDR3 nucleotides are TGTGCCAGCAGCTTCGAGGGATTCGCGAACACCGGGGAGCTGTTTTTT.